The present entry profiles one T cell receptor (beta chain) with its context. Its antigen target is currently unknown. No much larger clone exists at a distance of one base, and base qualities are not known. The data belong to a study of low-dose radiotherapy and immunotherapy resistance in tumors (dated 2022 in TCRdb). Study-level background: In Cohort 1, each fraction delivered 0.5 Gy every 2 weeks, and the prescribed total PTV dose was 6.5 Gy. Trial participants were not randomized into treatment groups. Every two weeks, patients got intravenous cyclophosphamide at 200 mg/m2, given one day ahead of each radiation and immunotherapy administration. Starting on cycle 1 day 1, patients took 300 mg of aspirin by mouth once a day for four cycles. Patients were given nivolumab as a 240 mg flat dose every two weeks and ipilimumab at 1 mg/kg every six weeks, with both drugs delivered intravenously. Eight patients were included in the translational analysis, namely three from the first dose cohort plus the first five from the second dose cohort. In Cohort 2, 1 Gy per fraction was delivered every two weeks, for a total of 13 Gy over 26 weeks.

Donors were enrolled in RACIN, a single-arm phase I dose-escalation trial in which nivolumab, ipilimumab, aspirin, low-dose cyclophosphamide and low-dose radiotherapy were combined. Patients were eligible if they had advanced solid tumors that were TIL-negative. Per the germline V gene, SGHTA is the CDR1 and FQGTGA is the CDR2. The CDR3 holds 14 amino acids from the cysteine to the phenylalanine. Of the read, only the CDR3 DNA is kept; its 42 bases are in frame from base 1. V loses 2 bases of germline sequence and J loses 6 bases, and the interval between the two ends is 11 bases. First-strand cDNA was synthesized with Superscript III and a set of TRAV- and TRBV-specific primers, covering both TCRalpha and TCRbeta chains. TCRs were amplified with Phusion for approximately 20 PCR cycles using a constant-region primer together with the adapter attached to the V primers. Amplification of the isolated mRNA was done with the MessageAmp II aRNA Amplification Kit, which involved an approximately 16-hour in vitro transcription at 37 degrees C. The Dynabeads mRNA DIRECT Purification Kit was used to isolate the mRNA for TCR sequencing. Indexed Illumina adapters were added in a second Phusion PCR of roughly 26 cycles, after which AMPure XP beads were used to purify the products. The source study handled its data this way. Custom Perl scripts were used to pool TCR sequences that encoded the same protein, to remove out-of-frame sequences, and to calculate the abundance of each clonotype. The analysis excluded TCR sequences that were supported by just one read. Shannon entropy, Gini index, clonality, richness, and the frequency of TCRs shared between repertoires were included as repertoire metrics. TCRdb reran the public reads through fastp at Q25 and MiXCR, keeping productive beta chains. Each entry is one CDR3 protein sequence, shown with its most common DNA and genes. TCRdb, not the authors, supplied the V and J calls. The sample table shows roughly 16,000 distinct CDR3 sequences, and approximately 70% are seen once. The ten largest clones take up about 6% of the sample.

The chain is encoded by TRBV7-3 joined to TRBJ2-4; the D gene assignment is ambiguous. The TCR sequence derives from a human donor with advanced metastatic prostate, ovarian, gallbladder or colorectal cancer (not recorded which). This table probably holds off-target reads from a library built for another chain. The DNA is as follows: TGTGCCAGCAGCTTAGGCGTGTCATCAAACATTCAGTACTTC. Its protein product is CASSLGVSSNIQYF.